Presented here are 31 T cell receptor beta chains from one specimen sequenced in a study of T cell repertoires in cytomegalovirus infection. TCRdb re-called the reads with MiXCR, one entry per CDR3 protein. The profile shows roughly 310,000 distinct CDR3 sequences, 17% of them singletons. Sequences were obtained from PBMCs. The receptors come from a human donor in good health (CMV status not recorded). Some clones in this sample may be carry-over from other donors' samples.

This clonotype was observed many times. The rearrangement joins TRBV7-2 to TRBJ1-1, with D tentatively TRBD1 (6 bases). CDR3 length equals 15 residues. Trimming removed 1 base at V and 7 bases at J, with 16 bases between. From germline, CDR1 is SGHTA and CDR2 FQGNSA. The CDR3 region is CASSLVTGGQIEAFF. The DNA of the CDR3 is TGTGCCAGCAGCTTAGTGACAGGAGGGCAAATTGAAGCTTTCTTT.

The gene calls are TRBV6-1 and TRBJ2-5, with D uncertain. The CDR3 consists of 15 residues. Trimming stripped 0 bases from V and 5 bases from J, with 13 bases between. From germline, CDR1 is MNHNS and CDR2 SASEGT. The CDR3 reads CASSEAHGRAETQYF. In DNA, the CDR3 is TGTGCCAGCAGTGAAGCTCACGGACGTGCGGAGACCCAGTACTTC.

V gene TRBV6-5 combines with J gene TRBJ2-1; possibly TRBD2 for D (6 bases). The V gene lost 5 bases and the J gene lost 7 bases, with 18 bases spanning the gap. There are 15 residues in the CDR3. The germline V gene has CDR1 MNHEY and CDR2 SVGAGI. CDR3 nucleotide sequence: TGTGCCAGCAGTCCCCTGGGGGGTTCGCGAAATGAGCAGTTCTTC. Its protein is CASSPLGGSRNEQFF.

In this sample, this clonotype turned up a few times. The CDR3 sequence: CASSYGNTGGEAFF. Here the CDR3 DNA reads TGTGCCAGCAGTTATGGCAACACAGGGGGTGAAGCTTTCTTT. V gene TRBV6-8 combines with J gene TRBJ1-1; 8 bases align to TRBD1. This CDR3 contains 14 residues. Germline loops: CDR1 MNHGY, CDR2 SAAAGT. J lost 7 bases, V lost 3 bases, and 7 bases had no gene match.

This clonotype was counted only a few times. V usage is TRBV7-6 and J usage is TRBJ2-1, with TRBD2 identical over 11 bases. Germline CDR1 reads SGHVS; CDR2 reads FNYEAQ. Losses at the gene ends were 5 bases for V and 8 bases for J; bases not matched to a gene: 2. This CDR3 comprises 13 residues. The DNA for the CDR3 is TGTGCCAGCAGCCATAGCGGGGGGGATGAGCAGTTCTTC. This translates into CASSHSGGDEQFF. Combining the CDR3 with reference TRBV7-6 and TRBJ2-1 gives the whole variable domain GAGVSQSPRYKVTKRGQDVALRCDPISGHVSLYWYRQALGQGPEFLTYFNYEAQQDKSGLPNDRFSAERPEGSISTLTIQRTEQRDSAMYRCASSHSGGDEQFFGPGTRLTVL.

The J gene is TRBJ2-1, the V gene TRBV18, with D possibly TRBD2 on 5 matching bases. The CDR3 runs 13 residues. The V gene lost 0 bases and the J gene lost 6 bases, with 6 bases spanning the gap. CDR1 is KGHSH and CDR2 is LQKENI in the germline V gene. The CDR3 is CASSPPGANEQFF. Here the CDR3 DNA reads TGTGCCAGCTCACCACCGGGAGCCAATGAGCAGTTCTTC.

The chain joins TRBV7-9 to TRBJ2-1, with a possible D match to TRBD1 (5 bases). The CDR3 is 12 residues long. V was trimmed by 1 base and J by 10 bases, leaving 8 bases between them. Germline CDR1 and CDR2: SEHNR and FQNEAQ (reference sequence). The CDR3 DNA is TGTGCCAGCAGCTTAGTAGCAGGGGAGCAGTTCTTC. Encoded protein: CASSLVAGEQFF.

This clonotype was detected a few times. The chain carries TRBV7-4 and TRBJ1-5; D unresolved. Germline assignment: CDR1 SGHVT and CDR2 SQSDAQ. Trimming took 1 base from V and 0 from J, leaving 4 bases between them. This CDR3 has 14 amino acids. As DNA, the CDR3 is TGTGCCAGCAGCTTAGAGAATAGCAATCAGCCCCAGCATTTT. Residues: CASSLENSNQPQHF.

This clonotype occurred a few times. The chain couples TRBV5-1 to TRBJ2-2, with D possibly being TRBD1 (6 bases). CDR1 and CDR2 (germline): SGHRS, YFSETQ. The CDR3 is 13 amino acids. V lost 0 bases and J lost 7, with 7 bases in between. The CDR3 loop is CASSLAGDGELFF. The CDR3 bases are TGCGCCAGCAGCTTGGCAGGGGACGGGGAGCTGTTTTTT.

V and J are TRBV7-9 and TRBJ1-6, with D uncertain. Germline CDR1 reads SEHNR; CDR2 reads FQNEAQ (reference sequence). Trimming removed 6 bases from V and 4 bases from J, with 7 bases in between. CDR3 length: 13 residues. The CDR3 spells CASSQVYNSPLHF. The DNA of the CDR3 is TGTGCCAGCAGTCAGGTGTATAATTCACCCCTCCACTTT.

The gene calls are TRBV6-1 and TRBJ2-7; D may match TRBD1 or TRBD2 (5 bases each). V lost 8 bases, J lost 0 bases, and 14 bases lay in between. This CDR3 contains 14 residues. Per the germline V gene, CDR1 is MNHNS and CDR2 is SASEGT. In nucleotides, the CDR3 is TGTGCCAGCGGAAGGGACCTGAGCTCCTACGAGCAGTACTTC. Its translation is CASGRDLSSYEQYF.

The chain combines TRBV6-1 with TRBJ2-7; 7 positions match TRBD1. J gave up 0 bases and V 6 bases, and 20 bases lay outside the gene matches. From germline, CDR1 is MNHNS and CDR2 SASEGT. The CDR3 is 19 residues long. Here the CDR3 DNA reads TGTGCCAGCAGGGGAACAGGGGCCTGGGGTTCACCAAGCTCCTACGAGCAGTACTTC. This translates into CASRGTGAWGSPSSYEQYF.

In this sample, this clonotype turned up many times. For the CDR3, the DNA is TGTGCCAGCAGCTTACAAAGTAGCAGCGCAGATACGCAGTATTTT. Translated: CASSLQSSSADTQYF. This rearrangement joins TRBV7-2 to TRBJ2-3, with D uncertain. The length of the CDR3 is 15 residues. V lost 2 bases and J 4 bases, leaving 13 bases between the germline ends. Germline V gene lookup returns CDR1 SGHTA and CDR2 FQGNSA.

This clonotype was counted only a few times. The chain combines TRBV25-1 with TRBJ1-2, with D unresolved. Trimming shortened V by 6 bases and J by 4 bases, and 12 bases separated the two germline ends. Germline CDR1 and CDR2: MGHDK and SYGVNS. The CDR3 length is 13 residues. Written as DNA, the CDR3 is TGTGCCAGCAGCGAGGCGGCAGTCTATGGCTACACCTTC. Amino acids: CASSEAAVYGYTF.

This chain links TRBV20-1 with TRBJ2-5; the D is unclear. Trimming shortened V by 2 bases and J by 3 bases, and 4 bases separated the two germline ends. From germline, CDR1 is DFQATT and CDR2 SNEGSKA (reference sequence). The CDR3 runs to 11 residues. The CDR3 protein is CSARSEETQYF. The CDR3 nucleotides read TGCAGTGCTAGATCCGAAGAGACCCAGTACTTC.

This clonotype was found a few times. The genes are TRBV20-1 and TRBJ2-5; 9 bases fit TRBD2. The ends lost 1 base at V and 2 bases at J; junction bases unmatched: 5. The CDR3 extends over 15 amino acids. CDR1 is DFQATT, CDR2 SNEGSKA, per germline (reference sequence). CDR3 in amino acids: CSARGLADLQETQYF. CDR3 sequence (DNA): TGCAGTGCTAGAGGACTAGCGGACCTACAAGAGACCCAGTACTTC.

CDR3 in amino acids: CASSTGTGGNEKLFF. The DNA for the CDR3 is TGTGCCAGCAGCACCGGGACAGGGGGTAATGAAAAACTGTTTTTT. The chain links TRBV7-1 to TRBJ1-4, with TRBD1 matching 11 bases. TRBV7-1 is sorted into the ORF group, with uncertain function. The CDR3 is 15 residues long. The ends lost 5 bases at V and 4 bases at J; junction bases unmatched: 3.

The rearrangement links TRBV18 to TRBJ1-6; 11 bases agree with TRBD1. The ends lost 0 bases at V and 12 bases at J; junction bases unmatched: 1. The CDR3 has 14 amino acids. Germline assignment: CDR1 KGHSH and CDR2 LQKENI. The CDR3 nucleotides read TGTGCCAGCTCACCACCGGGACAGGGGGGACCCCTCCACTTT. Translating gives CASSPPGQGGPLHF.

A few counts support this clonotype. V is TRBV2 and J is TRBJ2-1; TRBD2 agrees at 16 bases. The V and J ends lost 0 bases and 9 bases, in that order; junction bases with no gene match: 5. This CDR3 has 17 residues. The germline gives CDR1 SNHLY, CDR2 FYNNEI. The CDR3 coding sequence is TGTGCCAGCAGTGAAGCTGCGGGACTAGCGGGGGGGGGTGAGCAGTTCTTC. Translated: CASSEAAGLAGGGEQFF.

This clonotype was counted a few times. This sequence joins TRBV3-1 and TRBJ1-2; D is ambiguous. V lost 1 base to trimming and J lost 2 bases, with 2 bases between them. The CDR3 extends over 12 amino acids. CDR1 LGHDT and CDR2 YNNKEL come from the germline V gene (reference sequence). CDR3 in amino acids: CASSQVNYGYTF. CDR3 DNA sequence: TGTGCCAGCAGCCAAGTAAACTATGGCTACACCTTC. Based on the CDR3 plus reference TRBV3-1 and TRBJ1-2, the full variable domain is DTAVSQTPKYLVTQMGNDKSIKCEQNLGHDTMYWYKQDSKKFLKIMFSYNNKELIINETVPNRFSPKSPDKAHLNLHINSLELGDSAVYFCASSQVNYGYTFGSGTRLTVV.

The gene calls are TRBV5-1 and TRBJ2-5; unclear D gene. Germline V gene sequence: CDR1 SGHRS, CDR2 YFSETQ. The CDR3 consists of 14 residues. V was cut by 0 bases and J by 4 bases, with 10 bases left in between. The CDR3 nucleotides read TGCGCCAGCAGCTTGGCCCGGCTGTCAGAGACCCAGTACTTC. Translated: CASSLARLSETQYF. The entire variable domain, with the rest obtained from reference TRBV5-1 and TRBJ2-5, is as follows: KAGVTQTPRYLIKTRGQQVTLSCSPISGHRSVSWYQQTPGQGLQFLFEYFSETQRNKGNFPGRFSGRQFSNSRSEMNVSTLELGDSALYLCASSLARLSETQYFGPGTRLLVL.

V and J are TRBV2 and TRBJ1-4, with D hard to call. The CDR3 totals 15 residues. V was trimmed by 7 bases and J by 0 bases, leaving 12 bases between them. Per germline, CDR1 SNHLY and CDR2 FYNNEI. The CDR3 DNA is TGTGCCAGCAATTTATACAGTGCAACTAATGAAAAACTGTTTTTT. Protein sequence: CASNLYSATNEKLFF.

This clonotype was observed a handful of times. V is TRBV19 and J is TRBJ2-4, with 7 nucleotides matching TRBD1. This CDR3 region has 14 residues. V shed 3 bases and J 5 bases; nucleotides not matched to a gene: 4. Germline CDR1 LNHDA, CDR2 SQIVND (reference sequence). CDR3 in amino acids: CASSIQGVQNIQYF. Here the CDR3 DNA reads TGTGCCAGTAGTATTCAGGGGGTCCAAAACATTCAGTACTTC.

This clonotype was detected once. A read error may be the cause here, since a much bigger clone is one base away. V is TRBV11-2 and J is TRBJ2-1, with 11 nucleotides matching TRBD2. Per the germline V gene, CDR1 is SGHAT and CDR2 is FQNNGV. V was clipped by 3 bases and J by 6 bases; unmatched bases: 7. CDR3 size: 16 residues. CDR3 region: CASSFDLSGGGNEQFF. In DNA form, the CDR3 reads TGTGCCAGCAGCTTTGACCTTAGCGGGGGGGGCAATGAGCAGTTCTTC.

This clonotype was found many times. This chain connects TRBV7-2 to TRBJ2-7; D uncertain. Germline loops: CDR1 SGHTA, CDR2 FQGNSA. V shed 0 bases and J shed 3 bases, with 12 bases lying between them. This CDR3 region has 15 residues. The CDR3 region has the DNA TGTGCCAGCAGCTTAGCGCGATCGGTGATCTACGAGCAGTACTTC. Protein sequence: CASSLARSVIYEQYF.

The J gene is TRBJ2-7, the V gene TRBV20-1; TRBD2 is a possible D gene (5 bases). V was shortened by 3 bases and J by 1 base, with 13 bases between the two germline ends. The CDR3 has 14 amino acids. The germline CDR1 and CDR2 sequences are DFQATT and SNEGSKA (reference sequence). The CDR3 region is CSASGKTGSYEQYF. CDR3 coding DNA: TGCAGTGCTAGCGGGAAAACTGGATCCTACGAGCAGTACTTC.

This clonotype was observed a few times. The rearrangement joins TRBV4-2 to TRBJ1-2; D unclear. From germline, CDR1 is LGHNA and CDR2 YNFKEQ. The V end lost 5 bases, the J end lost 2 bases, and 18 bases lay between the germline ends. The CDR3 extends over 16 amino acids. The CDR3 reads CASSNKVGEGNYGYTF. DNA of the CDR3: TGTGCCAGCAGCAACAAAGTCGGGGAGGGAAACTATGGCTACACCTTC.

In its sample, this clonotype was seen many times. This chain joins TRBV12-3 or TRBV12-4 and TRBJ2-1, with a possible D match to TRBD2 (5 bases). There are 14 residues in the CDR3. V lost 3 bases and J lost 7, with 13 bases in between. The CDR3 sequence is CASSFPDGINEQFF. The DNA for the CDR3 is TGTGCCAGCAGTTTCCCCGACGGGATAAATGAGCAGTTCTTC.

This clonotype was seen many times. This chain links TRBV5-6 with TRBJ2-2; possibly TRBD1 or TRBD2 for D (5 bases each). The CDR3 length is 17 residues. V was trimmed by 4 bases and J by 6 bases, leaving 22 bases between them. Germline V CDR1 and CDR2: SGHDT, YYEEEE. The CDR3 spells CASSARQGLRGSGELFF. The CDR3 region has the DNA TGTGCCAGCAGCGCTCGGCAGGGTTTACGGGGCTCCGGGGAGCTGTTTTTT.

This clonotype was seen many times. As DNA, the CDR3 is TGTGCCAGCAGTGAACAGCCCAGACAAGAGACCCAGTACTTC. Translation: CASSEQPRQETQYF. This sequence joins TRBV6-1 and TRBJ2-5; no clear D gene. Trimming stripped 2 bases from V and 2 bases from J, with 9 bases between. The CDR3 length is 14 residues. Germline loops: CDR1 MNHNS, CDR2 SASEGT.

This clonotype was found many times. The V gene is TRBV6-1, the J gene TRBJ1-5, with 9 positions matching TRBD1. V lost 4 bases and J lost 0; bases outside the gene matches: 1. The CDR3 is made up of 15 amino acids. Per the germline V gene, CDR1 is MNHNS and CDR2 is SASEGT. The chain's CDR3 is CASSVGQGSNQPQHF. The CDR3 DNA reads TGTGCCAGCAGTGTGGGACAGGGTAGCAATCAGCCCCAGCATTTT.